The 30 T cell receptor beta chains reported below all come from one sample, sequenced in a study of CD8 T cells in ankylosing spondylitis. TCRdb used MiXCR to reprocess the 5' RACE reads, holding one entry per CDR3 protein. The sample consists of around 490,000 distinct CDR3 sequences, roughly 5% of them appearing once. These TCRs' antigens remain unknown. Study conclusions and caveats: The study identified a TCR beta motif of roughly eight highly homologous variants that appeared characteristic of ankylosing spondylitis blood.

Sequencing was carried out using blood, either unsorted or a sorted T cell fraction (not recorded which). These receptors were taken from a male donor with ankylosing spondylitis.

Many counts were recorded for this clonotype. V gene TRBV7-9 combines with J gene TRBJ2-5; perhaps TRBD1 as D (5 bases). V gave up 5 bases and J gave up 2 bases, with 15 bases separating them. The CDR3 extends over 15 amino acids. Per the germline V gene, CDR1 is SEHNR and CDR2 is FQNEAQ (reference sequence). CDR3 in amino acids: CASSALPTAQETQYF. The CDR3 DNA reads TGTGCCAGCAGCGCCCTACCGACAGCACAAGAGACCCAGTACTTC.

This clonotype was counted many times. This sequence joins TRBV5-5 and TRBJ2-2, with D hard to call. The CDR3 sequence is 14 residues long. Trimming shortened V by 0 bases and J by 1 base, and 4 bases separated the two germline ends. CDR1 and CDR2 (germline): SGHKS, YYEKEE (reference sequence). As DNA, the CDR3 is TGTGCCAGCAGCTTGGATGGGAACACCGGGGAGCTGTTTTTT. Protein sequence: CASSLDGNTGELFF.

This clonotype was counted at least ten times. The chain employs TRBV10-3 and TRBJ2-3, with D perhaps matching TRBD2 (6 bases). Germline values: CDR1 ENHRY, CDR2 SYGVKD. The CDR3 contains 16 residues. V was cut by 6 bases and J by 0 bases, with 16 bases left in between. The DNA for the CDR3 is TGTGCCATCAGCCACGGACTACTCGAGAGCACAGATACGCAGTATTTT. This codes for CAISHGLLESTDTQYF.

This clonotype was counted only a few times. The chain joins TRBV7-2 to TRBJ2-3; D call uncertain. V shed 2 bases and J shed 4 bases, with 16 bases lying between them. The CDR3 contains 16 residues. Germline V lookup: CDR1 SGHTA, CDR2 FQGNSA. This CDR3 is CASSLRAYPLADTQYF. In nucleotides, the CDR3 is TGTGCCAGCAGCTTAAGGGCCTATCCCTTGGCAGATACGCAGTATTTT.

With regard to this clonotype: A much larger clonotype is one base distant, so this may be a read error. The chain employs TRBV9 and TRBJ2-3; D not certain. CDR1 and CDR2 (germline): SGDLS, YYNGEE. The CDR3 contains 15 residues. V lost 1 base and J 9 bases, leaving 18 bases between the germline ends. CDR3 nucleotides: TGTGCCAGCAGCGTAAATCCCGGCAGAGTAGAAACGCAGTATTTT. It yields the protein CASSVNPGRVETQYF.

Ten or more counts support this clonotype. CDR3 amino acids: CASSLTGSNTGELFF. CDR3 in DNA: TGCGCCAGCAGCCTGACAGGTTCGAACACCGGGGAGCTGTTTTTT. V usage is TRBV5-1 and J usage is TRBJ2-2, with D possibly TRBD1 on 6 matching bases. Trimming stripped 4 bases from V and 0 bases from J, with 10 bases between. The CDR3 covers 15 residues. Per germline, CDR1 SGHRS and CDR2 YFSETQ.

To note about this clonotype: A junction boundary mismatches the germline segment, possibly from a read error. The gene calls are TRBV12-3 or TRBV12-4 and TRBJ2-3; D gene unclear. The CDR3 is made up of 12 amino acids. CDR3 amino acids: CASSQGTDTKYF. CDR3 coding DNA: TGTGCCAGCAGTCAAGGCACAGATACGAAGTATTTT.

This clonotype has at least ten counts. This chain links TRBV12-3 or TRBV12-4 with TRBJ2-5; tentative D call: TRBD2 (6 bases). V was shortened by 5 bases and J by 4 bases, with 14 bases between the two germline ends. The CDR3 extends over 14 amino acids. CDR3 sequence (DNA): TGTGCCAGCAGTATAACGGGGGATGGAGAGACCCAGTACTTC. It codes for CASSITGDGETQYF.

This clonotype was seen many times. The V gene is TRBV7-6, the J gene TRBJ2-7, with 9 bases lining up with TRBD2. The germline V gene has CDR1 SGHVS and CDR2 FNYEAQ. Losses at the gene ends were 1 base for V and 4 bases for J; bases not matched to a gene: 5. CDR3 length: 15 residues. DNA for the CDR3: TGTGCCAGCAGCTTAGGTAGCGGGAGTTTATACGAGCAGTACTTC. It specifies CASSLGSGSLYEQYF.

This clonotype showed up many times. The V call is TRBV5-1, the J call TRBJ1-2; 8 bases are a match to TRBD1. The germline gives CDR1 SGHRS, CDR2 YFSETQ. V shed 0 bases, J shed 5 bases, and the junction held 6 bases outside the gene matches. The CDR3 runs 15 residues. CDR3 DNA sequence: TGCGCCAGCAGCTTGGGGACAGGGACCCAATATGGCTACACCTTC. Amino acids: CASSLGTGTQYGYTF.

There are many counts of this clonotype. CDR3 bases: TGCGCCAGCACCCGACAGGGGGCGGTGAACACTGAAGCTTTCTTT. Amino acid sequence: CASTRQGAVNTEAFF. V is TRBV5-1 and J is TRBJ1-1, with 10 bases identical to TRBD1. V gave up 6 bases and J gave up 0 bases; unmatched junction bases: 5. The germline V gene encodes CDR1 SGHRS and CDR2 YFSETQ. The CDR3 spans 15 residues. Combining the CDR3 with reference TRBV5-1 and TRBJ1-1 gives the whole variable domain KAGVTQTPRYLIKTRGQQVTLSCSPISGHRSVSWYQQTPGQGLQFLFEYFSETQRNKGNFPGRFSGRQFSNSRSEMNVSTLELGDSALYLCASTRQGAVNTEAFFGQGTRLTVV.

This clonotype was observed at least ten times. This chain's CDR3 is CASSQDSNNSPLHF. The CDR3, as DNA: TGTGCCAGCAGCCAGGACAGTAATAATTCACCCCTCCACTTT. The chain couples TRBV5-4 to TRBJ1-6; D is possibly TRBD1 (6 bases). The CDR3 is 14 amino acids. In germline, CDR1 is SGHNT, CDR2 YYREEE (reference sequence). Between the trimmed V and J ends, which lost 4 bases and 5 bases, there was a span of 10 bases.

This clonotype has at least ten counts. The genes are TRBV24-1 and TRBJ2-2; weak D call: TRBD1 (5 bases). The CDR3 runs 15 residues. Trimming removed 4 bases at V and 1 base at J, with 9 bases between. Germline V gives CDR1 KGHDR, CDR2 SFDVKD. CDR3 loop: CATSDITGNTGELFF. CDR3 coding DNA: TGTGCCACCAGTGACATAACAGGGAACACCGGGGAGCTGTTTTTT.

The table lists this clonotype with many counts. The chain carries TRBV28 and TRBJ1-1, with no clear D. Germline CDR1 reads MDHEN; CDR2 reads SYDVKM. The CDR3 is 15 amino acids. Trimming shortened V by 5 bases and J by 0 bases, and 13 bases separated the two germline ends. The CDR3 sequence is CASSPPSGLNTEAFF. CDR3 in DNA: TGTGCCAGCAGTCCTCCGTCCGGGTTGAACACTGAAGCTTTCTTT.

This chain uses TRBV29-1 with TRBJ2-2; D possibly corresponds to TRBD1 (6 bases). Germline CDR1 and CDR2: SQVTM and ANQGSEA. This CDR3 comprises 12 residues. The ends were cut back, 6 bases at V and 4 bases at J, with 9 bases in the middle. This CDR3 is CSVQGSTGELFF. CDR3 sequence (DNA): TGCAGCGTGCAGGGGTCCACCGGGGAGCTGTTTTTT.

This clonotype was recorded many times. This chain uses TRBV3-1 with TRBJ2-1; D could derive from TRBD1 or TRBD2 (5 bases each). V shed 2 bases and J shed 9 bases, with 11 bases lying between them. The CDR3 runs 13 residues. Per the germline V gene, CDR1 is LGHDT and CDR2 is YNNKEL (reference sequence). For the CDR3, the DNA is TGTGCCAGCAGCCAAAGAGGGGCGGGTGAGCAGTTCTTC. Amino acid sequence: CASSQRGAGEQFF.

The table lists this clonotype with many counts. The rearrangement joins TRBV29-1 to TRBJ2-3, with D unresolved. Germline V lookup: CDR1 SQVTM, CDR2 ANQGSEA. The CDR3 extends over 13 amino acids. Trimming left V 6 bases short and J 0 bases short, with 10 bases between. The CDR3 coding sequence is TGCAGCGTGCGGCGACCTAGCACAGATACGCAGTATTTT. Its protein is CSVRRPSTDTQYF.

V and J are TRBV2 and TRBJ2-5, with 9 bases aligning to TRBD1. The CDR3 is 15 residues long. V lost 7 bases and J lost 1; bases outside the gene matches: 7. CDR1 is SNHLY, CDR2 FYNNEI, per germline. The CDR3: CASTRDREIQETQYF. The CDR3 DNA reads as TGTGCCAGCACCCGGGACAGGGAAATCCAAGAGACCCAGTACTTC.

There are many counts of this clonotype. CDR3 protein: CASRPYLGLAGVDEQFF. CDR3 in DNA: TGTGCCAGCAGACCGTATCTGGGACTAGCGGGAGTGGATGAGCAGTTCTTC. The rearrangement joins TRBV6-2 or TRBV6-3 to TRBJ2-1; 14 nucleotides match TRBD2. From germline, CDR1 is MNHEY and CDR2 SVGEGT. This CDR3 is 17 amino acids long. V gave up 6 bases and J gave up 8 bases; unmatched junction bases: 12.

In this sample, this clonotype turned up many times. The chain uses TRBV7-2 and TRBJ2-7; D gene unclear. The CDR3 loop spans 13 amino acids. Germline V CDR1 and CDR2: SGHTA, FQGNSA. Trimming stripped 4 bases from V and 0 bases from J, with 7 bases between. CDR3 loop: CASSSPASYEQYF. For the CDR3, the DNA is TGTGCCAGCAGCTCTCCGGCCTCCTACGAGCAGTACTTC.

The J gene is TRBJ2-3, the V gene TRBV7-2; D may be TRBD2 (5 bases). CDR1 is SGHTA and CDR2 is FQGNSA in the germline V gene. The length of the CDR3 is 15 residues. Trimming stripped 6 bases from V and 0 bases from J, with 13 bases between. CDR3 sequence (DNA): TGTGCCAGCAGGTCGTCTGGGGAGAGCACAGATACGCAGTATTTT. Encoded protein: CASRSSGESTDTQYF. The full variable domain, in which reference TRBV7-2 and TRBJ2-3 provide the parts outside the CDR3, is GAGVSQSPSNKVTEKGKDVELRCDPISGHTALYWYRQSLGQGLEFLIYFQGNSAPDKSGLPSDRFSAERTGGSVSTLTIQRTQQEDSAVYLCASRSSGESTDTQYFGPGTRLTVL.

This clonotype was found many times. The chain links TRBV5-1 to TRBJ1-2; D is uncertain. Germline V gene data show CDR1 as SGHRS and CDR2 as YFSETQ. Deletions cut 2 bases from V and 5 bases from J, with 10 bases between. This CDR3 has 13 residues. The CDR3, as DNA: TGCGCCAGCAGCTTAGAAACCTTATATGGCTACACCTTC. It translates to CASSLETLYGYTF. The whole variable domain, remainder taken from reference TRBV5-1 and TRBJ1-2, is KAGVTQTPRYLIKTRGQQVTLSCSPISGHRSVSWYQQTPGQGLQFLFEYFSETQRNKGNFPGRFSGRQFSNSRSEMNVSTLELGDSALYLCASSLETLYGYTFGSGTRLTVV.

This clonotype occurred many times. The rearrangement uses TRBV7-9 and TRBJ1-5; 8 bases match TRBD1. The CDR3 covers 14 residues. CDR1 and CDR2 from the germline V gene are SEHNR and FQNEAQ (reference sequence). V lost 5 bases to trimming and J lost 7 bases; unmatched junction nucleotides: 7. For the CDR3, the DNA is TGTGCCAGCAGCCCAGGACAGGGTTGGCAGCCCCAGCATTTT. Its translation: CASSPGQGWQPQHF.

This clonotype was recorded a few times. The rearrangement joins TRBV28 to TRBJ2-5, with TRBD1 identical over 12 bases. The CDR3 runs 16 residues. Trimming removed 5 bases from V and 7 bases from J; junction bases left unmatched: 11. Germline V CDR1 and CDR2: MDHEN, SYDVKM. Here the CDR3 DNA reads TGTGCCAGCAGTGGACCCGGGACAGGGGGCCTAGGGACCCAGTACTTC. Protein: CASSGPGTGGLGTQYF.

This clonotype was recorded at least ten times. The CDR3 nucleotides are TGTGCCAGCAGTAATCACAGAGGACAGGGGGCCAGCTACGAGCAGTACTTC. This encodes CASSNHRGQGASYEQYF. The rearrangement links TRBV12-3 or TRBV12-4 to TRBJ2-7; 11 bases line up with TRBD1. Trimming cost V 5 bases and J 3 bases; bases outside gene matches: 12. The CDR3 extends over 17 amino acids.

This clonotype came up many times. The genes are TRBV12-3 or TRBV12-4 and TRBJ1-1; maybe TRBD1 (5 bases). The V end was cut by 8 bases, the J end by 0 bases, with 13 bases between. There are 14 residues in the CDR3. The CDR3 sequence is CASRDSLLNTEAFF. The CDR3 DNA sequence: TGTGCCAGCCGGGACTCCTTACTGAACACTGAAGCTTTCTTT.

At least ten counts were recorded for this clonotype. The genes are TRBV5-1 and TRBJ1-1; D not resolved. This CDR3 is 11 amino acids long. Trimming took off 3 bases at V and 10 bases at J, with 10 bases between the two ends. Germline CDR1 is SGHRS and CDR2 is YFSETQ. CDR3: CASSSGPTAFF. CDR3 DNA sequence: TGCGCCAGCAGCTCGGGTCCCACAGCTTTCTTT.

This clonotype was observed at least ten times. The gene calls are TRBV25-1 and TRBJ1-2; D is unclear. This CDR3 has 13 residues. Germline V gene data show CDR1 as MGHDK and CDR2 as SYGVNS. V was cut by 3 bases and J by 1 base, with 6 bases left in between. The CDR3 is CASSDGSNYGYTF. CDR3 nucleotides: TGTGCCAGCAGTGATGGCAGTAACTATGGCTACACCTTC.

This clonotype was seen at least ten times. The chain couples TRBV19 to TRBJ2-2; the D is unclear. V was cut by 4 bases and J by 6 bases, with 9 bases left in between. This CDR3 is 13 amino acids long. Germline V lookup: CDR1 LNHDA, CDR2 SQIVND (reference sequence). CDR3 in DNA: TGTGCCAGTAGTACCCGATGGGCCGGGGAGCTGTTTTTT. This sequence encodes CASSTRWAGELFF.

This clonotype occurred many times. The chain carries TRBV7-6 and TRBJ1-6; possibly TRBD1 for D (5 bases). Germline V gene lookup returns CDR1 SGHVS and CDR2 FNYEAQ. With 5 bases removed from V and 11 bases from J, the gap between germline ends came to 19 bases. This CDR3 comprises 15 residues. The CDR3 DNA reads as TGTGCCAGCAGCGCTACCGGGACTGCCTTTACACCCCTCCACTTT. Translation gives CASSATGTAFTPLHF. Drawing the rest from reference TRBV7-6 and TRBJ1-6, the complete variable domain is GAGVSQSPRYKVTKRGQDVALRCDPISGHVSLYWYRQALGQGPEFLTYFNYEAQQDKSGLPNDRFSAERPEGSISTLTIQRTEQRDSAMYRCASSATGTAFTPLHFGNGTRLTVT.